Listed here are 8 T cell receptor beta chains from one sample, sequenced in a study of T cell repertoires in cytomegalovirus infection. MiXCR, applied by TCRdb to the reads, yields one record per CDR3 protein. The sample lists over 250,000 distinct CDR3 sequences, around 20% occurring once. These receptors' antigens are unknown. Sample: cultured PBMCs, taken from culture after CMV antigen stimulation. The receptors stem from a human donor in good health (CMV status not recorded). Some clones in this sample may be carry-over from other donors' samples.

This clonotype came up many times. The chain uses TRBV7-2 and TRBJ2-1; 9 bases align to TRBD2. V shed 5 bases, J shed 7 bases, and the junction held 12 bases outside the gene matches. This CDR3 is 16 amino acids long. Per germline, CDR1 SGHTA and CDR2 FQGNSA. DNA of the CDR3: TGTGCCAGCAGCCCCCCCGGGGTAGCGGGAGTTAATGAGCAGTTCTTC. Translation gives CASSPPGVAGVNEQFF.

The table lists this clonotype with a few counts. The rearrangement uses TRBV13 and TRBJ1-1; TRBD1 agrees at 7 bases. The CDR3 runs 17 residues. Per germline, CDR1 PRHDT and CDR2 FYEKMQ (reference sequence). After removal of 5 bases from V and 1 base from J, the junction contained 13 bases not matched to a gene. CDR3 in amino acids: CASSTGTVLLGNTEAFF. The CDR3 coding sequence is TGTGCCAGCAGCACCGGGACAGTGTTGCTTGGGAACACTGAAGCTTTCTTT. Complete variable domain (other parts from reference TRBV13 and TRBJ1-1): AAGVIQSPRHLIKEKRETATLKCYPIPRHDTVYWYQQGPGQDPQFLISFYEKMQSDKGSIPDRFSAQQFSDYHSELNMSSLELGDSALYFCASSTGTVLLGNTEAFFGQGTRLTVV.

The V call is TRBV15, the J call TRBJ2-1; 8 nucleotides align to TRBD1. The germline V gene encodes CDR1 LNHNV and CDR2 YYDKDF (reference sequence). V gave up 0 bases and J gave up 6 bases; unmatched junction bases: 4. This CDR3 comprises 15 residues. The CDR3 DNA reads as TGTGCCACCAGCAGAGAACCAGGGGGCTTCAATGAGCAGTTCTTC. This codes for CATSREPGGFNEQFF.

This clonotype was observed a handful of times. The DNA of the CDR3 is TGTGCCAGTAGTACAACAGGGCCCTCTGGAAACACCATATATTTT. Protein product: CASSTTGPSGNTIYF. The chain recombines TRBV19 with TRBJ1-3, with a possible D match to TRBD1 (6 bases). Germline V gene sequence: CDR1 LNHDA, CDR2 SQIVND (reference sequence). Trimming pared 4 bases from V and 0 bases from J, leaving 10 bases between. This CDR3 has 15 amino acids.

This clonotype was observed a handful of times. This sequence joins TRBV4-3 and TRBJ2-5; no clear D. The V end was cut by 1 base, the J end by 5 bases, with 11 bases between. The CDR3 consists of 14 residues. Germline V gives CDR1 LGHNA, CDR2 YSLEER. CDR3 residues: CASSQVLASETQYF. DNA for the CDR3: TGCGCCAGCAGCCAAGTCTTGGCTTCCGAGACCCAGTACTTC.

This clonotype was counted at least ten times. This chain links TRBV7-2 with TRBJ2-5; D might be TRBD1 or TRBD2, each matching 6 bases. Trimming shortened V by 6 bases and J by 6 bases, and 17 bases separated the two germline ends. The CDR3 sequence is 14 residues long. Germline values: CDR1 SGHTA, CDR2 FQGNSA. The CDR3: CASSPSGAVKTQYF. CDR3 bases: TGTGCCAGCAGTCCCTCGGGGGCTGTCAAGACCCAGTACTTC. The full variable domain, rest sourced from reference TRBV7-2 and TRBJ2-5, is GAGVSQSPSNKVTEKGKDVELRCDPISGHTALYWYRQSLGQGLEFLIYFQGNSAPDKSGLPSDRFSAERTGGSVSTLTIQRTQQEDSAVYLCASSPSGAVKTQYFGPGTRLLVL.

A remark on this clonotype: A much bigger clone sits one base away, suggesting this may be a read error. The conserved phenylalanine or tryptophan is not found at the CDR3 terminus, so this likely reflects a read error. The CDR3 DNA reads TGTGCCAGCAGCTTAGTAGGGACAGGGTCGAGCAATCAGCCCCAGCATTTG. It specifies CASSLVGTGSSNQPQHL. The chain has TRBV7-2 and TRBJ1-5; 9 bases agree with TRBD1. The CDR3 consists of 17 residues. The V gene's germline CDR1 is SGHTA and CDR2 FQGNSA. V lost 1 base and J lost 1; bases outside the gene matches: 5.

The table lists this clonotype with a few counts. CDR3 in amino acids: CASSYSPSGSTDTQYF. The DNA for the CDR3 is TGTGCCAGCAGTTACTCCCCTAGCGGAAGCACAGATACGCAGTATTTT. The V and J genes are TRBV6-5 and TRBJ2-3; TRBD2 aligns across 7 bases. Per the germline V gene, CDR1 is MNHEY and CDR2 is SVGAGI. This CDR3 is 16 amino acids long. V shed 0 bases, J shed 0 bases, and the junction held 3 bases outside the gene matches.